This TCR beta chain emerged from a study of cytomegalovirus exposure and HLA in healthy donors. As to this clone: Its cognate antigen is unknown.

Primers: 60 Vbeta forward and 13 Jbeta reverse. Profiling relied on immunoSEQ multiplex PCR, and the TCRdb table lists in-frame clones only, not all of them. The sample table sets out approximately 120,000 clones. Study-level findings and limits: For presence/absence analyses, sequencing depth was assumed to be roughly uniform across donors. A missense DCLRE1C variant was associated with V- and J-gene trimming of TCR beta chains in a later analysis, and an independent cohort replicated the association. DRB1 showed the most TCR associations and HLA-C the fewest in a later analysis, as rates varied by HLA locus.

CDR1 and CDR2 (germline): MNHNS, SASEGT. V gave up 8 bases and J gave up 2 bases, with 14 bases separating them. The CDR3 contains 14 residues. Donors likely had unrecorded immune exposures despite being nominally healthy when sampled. V gene TRBV6-1 combines with J gene TRBJ2-3; no reliable D call. This TCR came from a man aged 25 to 40 in good health and CMV-seronegative. The sequencing input was PBMCs. The CDR3 DNA is TGTGCCAGCCGAGTGAGAAGATACACAGATACGCAGTATTTT. Its translation: CASRVRRYTDTQYF.